The sequence of this TCR beta chain was determined in a study of identifying expanded T cells in peripheral blood. Study observations and caveats: Approximately 1.1 clones differed between technical replicates, versus around 16 and 19 over time.

In regard to this clone: Its antigen is as yet unknown.

Assay: immunoSEQ multiplex PCR; the TCRdb copy retains only in-frame clones and omits some. The sample contains 130,000 or so clones, more than 75% of which appear only once. Germline V lookup: CDR1 SEHNR, CDR2 FQNEAQ (reference sequence). Trimming stripped 5 bases from V and 5 bases from J, with 22 bases between. The CDR3 sequence is 17 residues long. No infections or other immune events were documented during collection. The clonotype was recovered from a person aged 18 to 70 in good health. This chain connects TRBV7-9 to TRBJ1-5, with D hard to call. The specimen was blood. The CDR3 nucleotides are TGTGCCAGCAGCGCTGGACCGGACGGCTTCGGGGATCAGCCCCAGCATTTT. As protein: CASSAGPDGFGDQPQHF.